This TCR beta chain was recorded in a study of Ad26.COV2.S vaccination and SARS-CoV-2 variants. The protocol was immunoSEQ multiplex PCR, while the TCRdb copy is restricted to in-frame clones and leaves out a portion. The table shows approximately 97,000 clones, with 80% occurring only once. J gave up 9 bases and V 6 bases, and 5 bases lay outside the gene matches. The V gene's germline CDR1 is SNHLY and CDR2 FYNNEI. The CDR3 sequence is 14 residues long. This specimen consisted of peripheral blood, obtained after recovery from COVID-19. V is TRBV2 and J is TRBJ1-6; 10 bases are a match to TRBD1. This TCR came from a human donor who had recovered from COVID-19. CDR3 in amino acids: CASSVGTGASPLHF. As DNA, the CDR3 is TGTGCCAGCAGCGTAGGGACAGGGGCTTCACCCCTCCACTTT.